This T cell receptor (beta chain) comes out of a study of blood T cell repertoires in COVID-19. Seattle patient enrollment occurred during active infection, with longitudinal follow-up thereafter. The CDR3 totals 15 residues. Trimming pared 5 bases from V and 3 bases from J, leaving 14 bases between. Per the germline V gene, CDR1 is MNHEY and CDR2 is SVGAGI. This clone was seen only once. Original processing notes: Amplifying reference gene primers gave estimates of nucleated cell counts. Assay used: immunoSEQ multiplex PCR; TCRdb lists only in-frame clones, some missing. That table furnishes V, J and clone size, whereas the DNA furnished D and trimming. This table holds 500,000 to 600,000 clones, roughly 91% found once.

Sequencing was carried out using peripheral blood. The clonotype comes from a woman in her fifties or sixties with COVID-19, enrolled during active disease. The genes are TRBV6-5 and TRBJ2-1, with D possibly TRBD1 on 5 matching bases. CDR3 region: CASSRQGGYYNEQFF. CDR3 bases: TGTGCCAGCAGTCGCCAGGGCGGATACTACAATGAGCAGTTCTTC.